This T cell receptor beta chain was found in a study of spatial heterogeneity in lung cancer. Findings of the study overall: Ubiquitous expanded tumor TCRs showed up in blood more at resection than follow-up.

The sample's time point: blood at routine non-recurrence follow-up after resection. Whole RNA, which was extracted from tumor, nontumor lung tissue or frozen PBMC, was sequenced without any cell sorting. The CDR3 totals 16 residues. From germline, CDR1 is MNHEY and CDR2 SVGEGT. V gave up 0 bases and J gave up 8 bases; unmatched junction bases: 7. About this clonotype itself: Antigen: not known.

TCR cDNA molecules each had a unique molecular identifier. Via MiXCR, TCRdb re-called the 5' RACE reads, giving one row per CDR3 protein. The repertoire has 95,000 to 120,000 distinct CDR3 sequences, about 10% of them found once; the top ten carry 20% to 25%. The specimen was PBMCs, collected at follow-up. The TCR comes from a female donor with early-stage non-small cell lung cancer. The chain has TRBV6-2 or TRBV6-3 and TRBJ2-1; TRBD2 matches at 10 bases. The CDR3 bases are TGTGCCAGCAGTTACTCTAGCGGGAGGCTTATCGATGAGCAGTTCTTC. This codes for CASSYSSGRLIDEQFF.